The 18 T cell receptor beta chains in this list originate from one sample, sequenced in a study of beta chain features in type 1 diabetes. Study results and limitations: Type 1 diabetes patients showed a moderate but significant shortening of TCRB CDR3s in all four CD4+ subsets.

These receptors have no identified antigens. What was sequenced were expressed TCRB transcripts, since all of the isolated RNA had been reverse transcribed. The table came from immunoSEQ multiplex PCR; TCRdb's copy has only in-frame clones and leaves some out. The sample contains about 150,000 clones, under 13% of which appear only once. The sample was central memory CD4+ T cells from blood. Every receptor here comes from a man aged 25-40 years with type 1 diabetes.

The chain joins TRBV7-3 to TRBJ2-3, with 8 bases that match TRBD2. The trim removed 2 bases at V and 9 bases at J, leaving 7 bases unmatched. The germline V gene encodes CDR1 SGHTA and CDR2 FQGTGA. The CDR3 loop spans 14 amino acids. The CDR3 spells CASSLDGREVTQYF. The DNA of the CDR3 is TGTGCCAGCAGCTTAGACGGGAGGGAGGTGACGCAGTATTTT.

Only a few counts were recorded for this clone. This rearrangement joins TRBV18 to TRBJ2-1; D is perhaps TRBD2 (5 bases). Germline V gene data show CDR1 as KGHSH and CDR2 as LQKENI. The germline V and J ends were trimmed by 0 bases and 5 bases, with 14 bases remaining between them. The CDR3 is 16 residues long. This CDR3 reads CASSPPLLRENNEQFF. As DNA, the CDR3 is TGTGCCAGCTCACCACCGCTTTTAAGGGAGAACAATGAGCAGTTCTTC.

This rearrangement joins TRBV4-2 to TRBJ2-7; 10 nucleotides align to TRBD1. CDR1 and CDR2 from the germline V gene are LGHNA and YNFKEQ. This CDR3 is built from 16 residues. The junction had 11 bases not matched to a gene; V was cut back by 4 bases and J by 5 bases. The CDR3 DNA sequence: TGTGCCAGCAGCCCCGAACCGGACAGGGGGGACCACGAGCAGTACTTC. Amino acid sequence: CASSPEPDRGDHEQYF.

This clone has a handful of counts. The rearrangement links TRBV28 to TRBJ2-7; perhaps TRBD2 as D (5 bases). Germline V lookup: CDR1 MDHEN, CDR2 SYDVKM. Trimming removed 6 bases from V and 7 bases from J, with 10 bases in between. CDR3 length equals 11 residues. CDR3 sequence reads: CASSPRGEQYF. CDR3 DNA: TGTGCCAGCAGCCCCCGAGGGGAGCAGTACTTC.

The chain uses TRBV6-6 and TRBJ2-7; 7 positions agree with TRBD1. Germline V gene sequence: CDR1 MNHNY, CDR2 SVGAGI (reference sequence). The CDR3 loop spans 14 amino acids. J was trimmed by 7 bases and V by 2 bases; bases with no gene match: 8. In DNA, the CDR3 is TGTGCCAGCAGTTACCCTGGGACAGCGAGGGAGCAGTACTTC. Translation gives CASSYPGTAREQYF.

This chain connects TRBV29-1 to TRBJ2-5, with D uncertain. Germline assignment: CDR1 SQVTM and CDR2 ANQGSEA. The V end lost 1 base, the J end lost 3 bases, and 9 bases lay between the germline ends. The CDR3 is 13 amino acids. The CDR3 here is CSVEVNYKETQYF. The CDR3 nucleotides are TGCAGCGTTGAAGTGAACTACAAAGAGACCCAGTACTTC.

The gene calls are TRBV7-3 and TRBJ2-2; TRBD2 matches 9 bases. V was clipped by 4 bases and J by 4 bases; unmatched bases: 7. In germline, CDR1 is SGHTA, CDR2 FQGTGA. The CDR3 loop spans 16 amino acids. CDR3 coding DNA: TGTGCCAGCAGCTCGCCGGGACTAGCATCCACCGGGGAGCTGTTTTTT. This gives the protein CASSSPGLASTGELFF.

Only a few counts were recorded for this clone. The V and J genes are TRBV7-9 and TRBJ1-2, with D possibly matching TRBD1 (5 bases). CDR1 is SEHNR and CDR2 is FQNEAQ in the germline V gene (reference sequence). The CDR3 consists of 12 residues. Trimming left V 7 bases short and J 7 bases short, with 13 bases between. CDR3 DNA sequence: TGTGCCAGCACTGTATTCAGGGTTGGCTACACCTTC. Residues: CASTVFRVGYTF.

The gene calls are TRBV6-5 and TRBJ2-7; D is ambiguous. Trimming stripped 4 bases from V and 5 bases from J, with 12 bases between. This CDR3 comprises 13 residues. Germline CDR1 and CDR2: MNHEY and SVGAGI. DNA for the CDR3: TGTGCCAGCAGTTGGTCATTTGAGGACGAGCAGTACTTC. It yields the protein CASSWSFEDEQYF.

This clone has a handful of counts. The CDR3 is CASSLGTSETQYF. The CDR3 DNA reads TGTGCCAGCAGCTTGGGGACTAGCGAGACCCAGTACTTC. The chain has TRBV7-9 and TRBJ2-5; the match to TRBD2 covers 9 bases. V dropped 3 bases and J dropped 5; count of bases not matched to a gene: 1. The length of the CDR3 is 13 residues. Germline CDR1 SEHNR, CDR2 FQNEAQ (reference sequence).

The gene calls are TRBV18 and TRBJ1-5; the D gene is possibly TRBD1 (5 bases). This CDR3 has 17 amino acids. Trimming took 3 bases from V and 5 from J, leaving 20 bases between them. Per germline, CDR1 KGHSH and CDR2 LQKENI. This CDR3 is CASSPDQGAGVYQPQHF. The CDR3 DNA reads TGTGCCAGCTCACCGGACCAAGGGGCGGGGGTCTATCAGCCCCAGCATTTT.

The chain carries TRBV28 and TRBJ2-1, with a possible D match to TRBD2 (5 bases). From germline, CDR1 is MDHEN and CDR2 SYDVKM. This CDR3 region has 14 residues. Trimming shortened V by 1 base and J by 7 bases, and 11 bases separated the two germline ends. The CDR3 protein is CASSLFGRGNEQFF. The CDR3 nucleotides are TGTGCCAGCAGTTTATTTGGACGGGGAAATGAGCAGTTCTTC.

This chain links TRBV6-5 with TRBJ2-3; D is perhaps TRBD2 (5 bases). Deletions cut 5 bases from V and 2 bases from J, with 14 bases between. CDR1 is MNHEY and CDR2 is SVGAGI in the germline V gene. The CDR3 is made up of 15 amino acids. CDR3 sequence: CASSTRGTDTDTQYF. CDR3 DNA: TGTGCCAGCAGTACCCGGGGAACTGACACAGATACGCAGTATTTT.

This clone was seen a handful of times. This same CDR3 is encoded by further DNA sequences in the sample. CDR3 amino acids: CASSRYEQYF. In nucleotides, the CDR3 is TGTGCCAGCAGTCGGTACGAGCAGTACTTC. The chain has TRBV28 and TRBJ2-7, with D unresolved. The CDR3 has 10 residues. Trimming took 5 bases from V and 4 from J, leaving 3 bases between them. CDR1 and CDR2 from the germline V gene are MDHEN and SYDVKM.

Here the CDR3 reads CASSLVAGVIYNEQFF. The CDR3 DNA reads as TGTGCCAGCAGCCTTGTAGCGGGAGTGATCTACAATGAGCAGTTCTTC. The genes are TRBV7-2 and TRBJ2-1; 9 nucleotides agree with TRBD2. Germline-derived CDR1 and CDR2 are SGHTA and FQGNSA. The CDR3 is 16 residues long. V dropped 5 bases and J dropped 3; count of bases not matched to a gene: 8.

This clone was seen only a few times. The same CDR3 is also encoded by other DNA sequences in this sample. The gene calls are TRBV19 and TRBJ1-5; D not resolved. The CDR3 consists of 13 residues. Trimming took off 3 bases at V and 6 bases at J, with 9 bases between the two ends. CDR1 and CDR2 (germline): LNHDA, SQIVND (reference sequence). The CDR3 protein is CASSISGSQPQHF. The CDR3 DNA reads TGTGCCAGTAGTATTTCAGGTTCTCAGCCCCAGCATTTT.

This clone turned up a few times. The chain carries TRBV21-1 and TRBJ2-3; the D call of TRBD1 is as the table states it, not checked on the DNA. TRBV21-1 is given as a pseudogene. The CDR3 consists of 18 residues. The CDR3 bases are TGTGCCAGCAGCAAAAGGGGCCCCTGGACAGGGTCCACAGATACGCAGTATTTT. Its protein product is CASSKRGPWTGSTDTQYF.

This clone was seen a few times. The CDR3 sequence is CASGVGQYGYTF. The CDR3, as DNA: TGTGCCAGCGGAGTGGGACAATATGGCTACACCTTC. This chain links TRBV6-5 with TRBJ1-2; D may be TRBD1 (6 bases). V lost 8 bases and J lost 5, with 12 bases in between. This CDR3 comprises 12 residues. The V gene's germline CDR1 is MNHEY and CDR2 SVGAGI.